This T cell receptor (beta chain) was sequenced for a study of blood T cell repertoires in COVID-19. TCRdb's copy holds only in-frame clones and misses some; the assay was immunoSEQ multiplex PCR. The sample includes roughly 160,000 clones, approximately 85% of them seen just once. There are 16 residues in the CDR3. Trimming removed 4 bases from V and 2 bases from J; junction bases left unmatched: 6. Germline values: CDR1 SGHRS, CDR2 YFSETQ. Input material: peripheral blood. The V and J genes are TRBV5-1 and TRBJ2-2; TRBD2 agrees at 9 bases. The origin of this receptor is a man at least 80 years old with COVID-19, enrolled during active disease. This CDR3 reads CASSESGGINTGELFF. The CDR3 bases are TGCGCCAGCAGCGAGAGCGGGGGGATCAACACCGGGGAGCTGTTTTTT. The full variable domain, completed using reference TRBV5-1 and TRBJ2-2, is KAGVTQTPRYLIKTRGQQVTLSCSPISGHRSVSWYQQTPGQGLQFLFEYFSETQRNKGNFPGRFSGRQFSNSRSEMNVSTLELGDSALYLCASSESGGINTGELFFGEGSRLTVL.